These T cell receptor beta chains were read from a single sample in a study of T cell responses to AZD1222 COVID-19 vaccine. Sequencing used immunoSEQ multiplex PCR; TCRdb keeps in-frame clones, though not all of them. Of approximately 150,000 clones in the sample, roughly 92% were seen once. The material sequenced was peripheral blood, taken on day 0 of AZD1222 vaccination. These receptors originate from an adult in good health. CDR3s include the opening cysteine and the closing phenylalanine or tryptophan. D genes are given only for firm matches. The size of a clone is reported for some rows only, either as once, few or many, or as a class for expanded clones.

12	TRBJ1-5	TRBV19	NA	once	TGTGCCAGTAGGGGTAGCAATCAGCCCCAGCATTTT	CASRGSNQPQHF
12	TRBJ1-1	TRBV2	NA	NA	TGTGCCAGCAGTAATATGAACACTGAAGCTTTCTTT	CASSNMNTEAFF
14	TRBJ2-7	TRBV5-5	NA	NA	TGTGCCAGCAGCTTCACAGGGAGCTCCTACGAGCAGTACTTC	CASSFTGSSYEQYF
17	TRBJ2-1	TRBV14	TRBD2	NA	TGTGCCAGCAGCCACGCCGGGGGGACTAGCGGGGTAAATGAGCAGTTCTTC	CASSHAGGTSGVNEQFF
15	TRBJ1-5	TRBV28	TRBD1	once	TGTGCCAGCAGTTCGGGACAGGGGGCAAATCAGCCCCAGCATTTT	CASSSGQGANQPQHF
12	TRBJ2-7	TRBV5-1	NA	NA	TGCGCCAGCAGCTTGGGGAGGTACGAGCAGTACTTC	CASSLGRYEQYF
17	TRBJ1-6	TRBV3-1/TRBV3-2	NA	NA	TGTGCCAGCAGCCCGCAGGGAATTAGGGGGGCCTTAGCACCCCTCCACTTT	CASSPQGIRGALAPLHF
18	TRBJ1-1	TRBV14	NA	NA	TGTGCCAGCAGCCAAGAGGGGAGGGCTTCCCCCCCGAACACTGAAGCTTTCTTT	CASSQEGRASPPNTEAFF
16	TRBJ1-5	TRBV21-1	NA	NA	TGTGCCAGCAGCTCAAATGGCCACAGGGGATGGGAGCCCCAGCATTTT	CASSSNGHRGWEPQHF
17	TRBJ2-3	TRBV9	TRBD2	NA	TGTGCCAGCAGCCCCCCAATTGCGGGAGGTGTCACAGATACGCAGTATTTT	CASSPPIAGGVTDTQYF
13	TRBJ2-7	TRBV5-6	NA	NA	TGTGCCAGCAGCTTGGGACTTGGCTACGAGCAGTACTTC	CASSLGLGYEQYF
14	TRBJ2-1	TRBV19	TRBD2	NA	TGTGCCAGTACTGGCCTAGCGGGGGGGAATGAGCAGTTCTTC	CASTGLAGGNEQFF
14	TRBJ2-7	TRBV4-2	NA	once	TGTGCCAGCAGCCGCCGAGACAGGACCTACGAGCAGTACTTC	CASSRRDRTYEQYF